The 7 T cell receptor beta chains listed next were all sequenced from one sample in a study of T-cell memory formation after mild COVID-19 (dated by TCRdb to about 2021). The library came from 5' RACE. The sequencing machine was an Illumina NovaSeq 6000. Starting from the raw public reads, TCRdb applied fastp trimming at Q25, assembled clones with MiXCR and retained in-frame beta chains. Each entry is one CDR3 protein sequence, shown with its most common DNA and genes. The sample table holds approximately 230,000 distinct CDR3 sequences, of which roughly 17% were seen once. The ten largest clones represent 3.5% of the sample. Sequencing was carried out using PBMCs or a T cell subset sorted from them (not recorded which). The receptors were gathered from a young man who had mild COVID-19 (a few samples of this study predate the infection). The sample titles of this study are shuffled in the database, so cell type and time point are left out; the donor was told from shared clones.

This chain uses TRBV4-3 with TRBJ2-5; D ambiguous. The length of the CDR3 is 13 residues. Trimming left V 0 bases short and J 5 bases short, with 7 bases between. Germline lookup yields CDR1 LGHNA and CDR2 YSLEER. In nucleotides, the CDR3 is TGCGCCAGCAGCCAAGATTGGCGGGAGACCCAGTACTTC. Protein product: CASSQDWRETQYF.

This clonotype was observed a few times. V and J are TRBV4-2 and TRBJ2-6; perhaps D is TRBD1 or TRBD2 (6 bases each). CDR3 length equals 17 residues. V lost 0 bases and J 0 bases, leaving 9 bases between the germline ends. CDR1 LGHNA and CDR2 YNFKEQ come from the germline V gene. The CDR3 reads CASSQEGGGSGANVLTF. CDR3 sequence (DNA): TGTGCCAGCAGCCAAGAAGGAGGGGGCTCTGGGGCCAACGTCCTGACTTTC.

This clonotype was counted ten times or more. J is TRBJ2-3 and V is TRBV4-1, with 10 positions matching TRBD2. V lost 0 bases and J lost 1; bases outside the gene matches: 4. This CDR3 region has 17 residues. Germline CDR1 is MGHRA and CDR2 is YSYEKL. The CDR3 is CASSQDWTSGGTDTQYF. The CDR3 nucleotides read TGCGCCAGCAGCCAAGATTGGACTAGCGGTGGCACAGATACGCAGTATTTT.

The CDR3 DNA reads TGTGCCAGCAGCGTAGGGCGGGGAGGAATTTTGGAGACCCAGTACTTC. It encodes CASSVGRGGILETQYF. This chain joins TRBV9 and TRBJ2-5, with D possibly matching TRBD2 (6 bases). In germline, CDR1 is SGDLS, CDR2 YYNGEE. V was pared by 0 bases and J by 5 bases, with 17 bases between. The CDR3 is 16 residues long.

This clonotype occurred a few times. CDR3 in DNA: TGTGCCAGCGGGCCAGAGGGACACACAGATACGCAGTATTTT. Its translation is CASGPEGHTDTQYF. This chain connects TRBV6-6 to TRBJ2-3; D is possibly TRBD1 (6 bases). The CDR3 has 14 residues. V lost 8 bases to trimming and J lost 2 bases, with 14 bases between them. The V gene's germline CDR1 is MNHNY and CDR2 SVGAGI (reference sequence).

This clonotype was observed once. The chain joins TRBV6-2 or TRBV6-3 to TRBJ1-2; maybe TRBD1 (6 bases). V was shortened by 5 bases and J by 4 bases, with 14 bases between the two germline ends. The germline gives CDR1 MNHEY, CDR2 SVGEGT. The CDR3 is made up of 14 amino acids. The CDR3 reads CASSDRTGFYGYTF. Here the CDR3 DNA reads TGTGCCAGCAGTGACCGTACAGGGTTCTATGGCTACACCTTC.

The sample holds a few counts of this clonotype. The J gene is TRBJ2-3, the V gene TRBV5-1; D may be TRBD1 or TRBD2 (5 bases each). The germline CDR1 and CDR2 sequences are SGHRS and YFSETQ. The V end was cut by 0 bases, the J end by 4 bases, with 9 bases between. This CDR3 has 14 amino acids. The DNA for the CDR3 is TGCGCCAGCAGCTTGGCCGGGGCCTCAGATACGCAGTATTTT. Translation: CASSLAGASDTQYF.